This T cell receptor beta chain was identified during a study of CD4+ T cells in melanoma. Notes on the study in general: Reportedly, melanoma neoantigen-specific CD4+ T cells showed varied differentiation states.

The repertoire was sequenced with immunoSEQ multiplex PCR; TCRdb's copy has only in-frame clones and lacks some. The table records about 55,000 clones, roughly three quarters of them present only once. In the case of this clone: The antigen remains unidentified.

In germline, CDR1 is SGHNT, CDR2 YENEEA. Trimming shortened V by 8 bases and J by 6 bases, and 10 bases separated the two germline ends. The CDR3 sequence is 12 residues long. The sample consisted of tumor tissue. The sequence derives from a human donor with melanoma. The chain recombines TRBV11-3 with TRBJ2-2; D is ambiguous. In DNA form, the CDR3 reads TGTGCCAGCCAGAGGCGCTCCGGGGAGCTGTTTTTT. It translates to CASQRRSGELFF.